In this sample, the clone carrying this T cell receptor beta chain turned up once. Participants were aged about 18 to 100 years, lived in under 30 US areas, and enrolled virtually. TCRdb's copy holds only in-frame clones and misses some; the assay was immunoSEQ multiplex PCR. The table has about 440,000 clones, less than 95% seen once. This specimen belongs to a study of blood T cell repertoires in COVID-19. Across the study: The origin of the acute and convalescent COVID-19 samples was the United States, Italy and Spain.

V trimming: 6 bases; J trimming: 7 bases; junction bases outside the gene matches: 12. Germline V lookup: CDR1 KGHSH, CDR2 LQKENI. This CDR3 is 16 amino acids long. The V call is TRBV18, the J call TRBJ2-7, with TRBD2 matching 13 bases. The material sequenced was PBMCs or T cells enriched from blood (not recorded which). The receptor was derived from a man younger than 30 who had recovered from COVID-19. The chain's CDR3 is CASSPDAWTSGGEQYF. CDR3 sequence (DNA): TGTGCCAGCTCCCCCGATGCCTGGACTAGCGGGGGTGAGCAGTACTTC.